The clone carrying this TCR beta chain was picked up many times. What it binds is unknown. This specimen belongs to a study of breast tumors, draining lymph nodes, adjacent tissues. TCRdb called the multiplex PCR reads again in MiXCR, with one record for every CDR3 protein. The sample holds 150,000 to 200,000 distinct CDR3 sequences, approximately 30% seen once. General study results and limits: Tumor TCR diversity was below lymph nodes but above nontumor tissue.

The CDR3 totals 13 residues. Germline V lookup: CDR1 LGHDT, CDR2 YNNKEL (reference sequence). V lost 5 bases, J lost 7 bases, and 12 bases lay in between. Samples came from axillary lymph nodes draining the breast cancer. The sample consisted of axillary lymph node tissue. J is TRBJ1-5 and V is TRBV3-1, with D possibly TRBD1 on 5 matching bases. This sequence originates from a female donor with breast cancer. Some clones in this sample may be carry-over from other donors' samples. CDR3 nucleotide sequence: TGTGCCAGCAGCATTGGGGGGGACCAGCCCCAGCATTTT. Amino acid sequence: CASSIGGDQPQHF. Using reference TRBV3-1 and TRBJ1-5 for the parts outside the CDR3, the full variable domain is DTAVSQTPKYLVTQMGNDKSIKCEQNLGHDTMYWYKQDSKKFLKIMFSYNNKELIINETVPNRFSPKSPDKAHLNLHINSLELGDSAVYFCASSIGGDQPQHFGDGTRLSIL.